A selection of T cell receptor beta chains follows, all from one sample in a study of blood T cell repertoires in COVID-19. Clones were read by immunoSEQ multiplex PCR, and TCRdb kept only the in-frame ones, dropping some. The sample holds 98,000 or so clones; about 80% are singletons and the top ten take just over 4%. The sample taken for sequencing was peripheral blood. Source of these receptors: an older woman with acute or convalescent COVID-19. Each CDR3 is given with its conserved first and last residue. D genes are given only for firm matches. Rows may omit the clone size; those that give it use once, few, many or a size class.

D gene,J gene,clone size,V gene,CDR3 protein,CDR3 DNA
-,TRBJ1-6,-,TRBV7-8,CASSLGPVSSYNSPLHF,TGTGCCAGCAGCTTAGGCCCGGTGAGCTCCTATAATTCACCCCTCCACTTT
-,TRBJ1-1,-,TRBV28,CASSFPPGERDTEAFF,TGTGCCAGCAGTTTCCCCCCAGGGGAGAGGGACACTGAAGCTTTCTTT
-,TRBJ1-2,once,TRBV5-1,CASRDSYGYTF,TGCGCCAGCCGCGACAGCTATGGCTACACCTTC
-,TRBJ1-1,-,TRBV19,CASSGTKNTEAFF,TGTGCCAGTTCCGGGACAAAGAACACTGAAGCTTTCTTT
-,TRBJ2-7,-,TRBV10-1,CASSESIGGGSFNEQYF,TGCGCCAGCAGTGAGTCCATTGGGGGCGGGAGCTTCAACGAGCAGTACTTC
TRBD1,TRBJ1-2,-,TRBV3-1/TRBV3-2,CASSQPGQEANGYTF,TGTGCCAGCAGCCAACCCGGACAGGAAGCCAATGGCTACACCTTC
-,TRBJ1-2,-,TRBV4-3,CASSPQGDYGYTF,TGCGCCAGCAGCCCCCAAGGAGACTATGGCTACACCTTC
-,TRBJ2-2,once,TRBV5-1,CASSLAQGTGELFF,TGCGCCAGCAGCTTGGCCCAGGGAACCGGGGAGCTGTTTTTT
TRBD1,TRBJ1-5,-,TRBV29-1,CSATGGWDQPQHF,TGCAGCGCGACAGGGGGCTGGGATCAGCCCCAGCATTTT
-,TRBJ2-3,-,TRBV27,CASSYRVTDTQYF,TGTGCCAGCAGTTACAGGGTCACAGATACGCAGTATTTT
-,TRBJ2-4,-,TRBV28,CASSLAGAPSSKNIQYF,TGTGCCAGCAGTTTAGCGGGGGCCCCGTCTAGCAAAAACATTCAGTACTTC
-,TRBJ1-3,-,TRBV18,CASSPPNSNSGNTIYF,TGTGCCAGCTCACCGCCAAACAGCAACTCTGGAAACACCATATATTTT
TRBD2,TRBJ2-7,-,TRBV30,CAWRPPGLAGKSYEQYF,TGTGCCTGGAGGCCACCGGGACTAGCGGGCAAATCCTACGAGCAGTACTTC
TRBD1,TRBJ1-1,-,TRBV9,CASSETLAGGFTEAFF,TGTGCCAGCAGCGAGACCCTTGCAGGGGGATTCACTGAAGCTTTCTTT
TRBD1,TRBJ1-2,-,TRBV5-6,CASSLAGTGLPHGYTF,TGTGCCAGCAGCTTGGCCGGGACAGGCCTCCCGCATGGCTACACCTTC
-,TRBJ2-2,once,TRBV14,CASSLRTANTGELFF,TGTGCCAGCAGCCTCCGGACAGCGAACACCGGGGAGCTGTTTTTT
TRBD2,TRBJ2-3,-,TRBV7-3,CASSLASGRRGDTQYF,TGTGCCAGCAGCTTAGCTAGCGGGAGGCGGGGCGATACGCAGTATTTT
-,TRBJ1-1,-,TRBV27,CASSLWYPRGVENTEAFF,TGTGCCAGCAGTTTATGGTACCCCCGCGGGGTGGAGAACACTGAAGCTTTCTTT
-,TRBJ1-5,-,TRBV19,CASSWGGRRNQPQHF,TGTGCCAGTAGTTGGGGGGGACGCCGCAATCAGCCCCAGCATTTT
-,TRBJ2-3,-,TRBV7-2,CASSLVWRASTDTQYF,TGTGCCAGCAGCTTAGTGTGGCGGGCTAGCACAGATACGCAGTATTTT
-,TRBJ2-2,-,TRBV3-1/TRBV3-2,CASSQGNTGELFF,TGTGCCAGCTCCCAGGGGAACACCGGGGAGCTGTTTTTT
-,TRBJ1-5,few,TRBV11-2,CASSLQGGQPQHF,TGTGCCAGCAGCTTACAGGGAGGCCAGCCCCAGCATTTT
-,TRBJ2-5,-,TRBV19,CASSISYRETQYF,TGTGCCAGTAGTATCTCATATCGGGAGACCCAGTACTTC
-,TRBJ2-5,-,TRBV3-1/TRBV3-2,CASSQPQGQETQYF,TGTGCCAGCAGCCAACCCCAGGGTCAAGAGACCCAGTACTTC
TRBD1,TRBJ1-2,-,TRBV27,CASSAHRGGYTF,TGTGCCAGCAGTGCCCACAGGGGTGGCTACACCTTC
TRBD2,TRBJ2-1,few,TRBV7-2,CASSLERGGNEQFF,TGTGCCAGCAGCTTAGAGCGGGGCGGCAATGAGCAGTTCTTC
-,TRBJ2-3,-,TRBV4-3,CASSQDPGSSTDTQYF,TGCGCCAGCAGCCAAGACCCAGGTTCCAGCACAGATACGCAGTATTTT
-,TRBJ2-2,-,TRBV3-1/TRBV3-2,CASGFRAVGELFF,TGTGCCAGCGGCTTCCGTGCCGTCGGGGAGCTGTTTTTT
TRBD1,TRBJ1-1,-,TRBV24-1,CATADRGNEAFF,TGTGCCACCGCCGACAGGGGCAATGAAGCTTTCTTT
-,TRBJ2-5,-,TRBV29-1,CSVESIGDSPHGTQYF,TGCAGCGTTGAATCAATCGGCGACAGCCCCCATGGGACCCAGTACTTC
-,TRBJ1-2,-,TRBV7-8,CASSPGRDYYGYTF,TGTGCCAGCAGCCCCGGGAGGGACTACTATGGCTACACCTTC
-,TRBJ2-1,-,TRBV5-5,CASSLVGSANEQFF,TGTGCCAGCAGCTTGGTAGGTAGCGCTAATGAGCAGTTCTTC
TRBD2,TRBJ2-7,-,TRBV7-2,CASSTPLTSGSRYEQYF,TGTGCCAGCAGCACCCCGCTGACTAGCGGGAGTCGCTACGAGCAGTACTTC
TRBD1,TRBJ1-2,-,TRBV6-5,CASRQTGLGYGYTF,TGTGCCAGCAGGCAGACAGGGCTGGGCTATGGCTACACCTTC
TRBD1,TRBJ1-1,-,TRBV19,CASSILGRGETEAFF,TGTGCCAGTAGTATTTTGGGCAGGGGGGAGACTGAAGCTTTCTTT
TRBD1,TRBJ1-1,once,TRBV10-3,CATQDRENTEAFF,TGTGCCACCCAGGACAGGGAGAACACTGAAGCTTTCTTT
-,TRBJ2-7,-,TRBV15,CATSRDRDYEQYF,TGTGCCACCAGCAGGGACCGGGACTACGAGCAGTACTTC
TRBD2,TRBJ2-3,-,TRBV9,CASSDQAGEGDTQYF,TGTGCCAGCAGCGATCAAGCGGGGGAGGGAGATACGCAGTATTTT
TRBD1,TRBJ1-3,-,TRBV14,CASSQTGASSGNTIYF,TGTGCCAGCAGCCAAACAGGGGCTAGCTCTGGAAACACCATATATTTT
TRBD1,TRBJ1-2,few,TRBV29-1,CSVSGGWNYGYTF,TGCAGCGTTTCAGGGGGCTGGAACTATGGCTACACCTTC
-,TRBJ1-5,-,TRBV3-1/TRBV3-2,CASSHRVGGNQPQHF,TGTGCCAGCAGCCACCGAGTCGGAGGCAATCAGCCCCAGCATTTT
-,TRBJ2-1,-,TRBV5-1,CASSLGVVAVYNEQFF,TGCGCCAGCAGCTTGGGGGTTGTAGCGGTATACAATGAGCAGTTCTTC
-,TRBJ1-4,-,TRBV7-8,CASSTRRATNEKLFF,TGTGCCAGCAGCACCCGACGGGCAACTAATGAAAAACTGTTTTTT
-,TRBJ1-5,-,TRBV10-3,CAISPVGGAEQPQHF,TGTGCCATCAGCCCGGTAGGGGGAGCTGAACAGCCCCAGCATTTT
TRBD2,TRBJ2-5,-,TRBV10-1,CASSGSGSGQETQYF,TGCGCCAGCAGCGGGAGCGGGAGCGGCCAAGAGACCCAGTACTTC
TRBD1,TRBJ2-6,once,TRBV18,CASSPPTGGSGGANVLTF,TGTGCCAGCTCACCACCGACAGGGGGTTCGGGTGGGGCCAACGTCCTGACTTTC
-,TRBJ1-1,once,TRBV12-3/TRBV12-4,CASTDIPKVEAFF,TGTGCCAGCACCGACATCCCCAAGGTTGAAGCTTTCTTT
TRBD1,TRBJ2-1,-,TRBV5-5,CASSLGWGQGPEQFF,TGTGCCAGCAGCTTGGGGTGGGGACAGGGTCCTGAGCAGTTCTTC
TRBD1,TRBJ2-1,-,TRBV29-1,CSAPAWDRGINEQFF,TGCAGCGCTCCCGCCTGGGACAGGGGTATCAATGAGCAGTTCTTC
-,TRBJ1-2,-,TRBV27,CASSLGATYGYTF,TGTGCCAGCAGCCTTGGGGCCACCTATGGCTACACCTTC
TRBD1,TRBJ2-1,-,TRBV2,CASSEWTGVGNEQFF,TGTGCCAGCAGTGAATGGACAGGGGTCGGGAATGAGCAGTTCTTC
TRBD1,TRBJ1-1,-,TRBV28,CASRASGGSGTEAFF,TGTGCCAGCAGAGCTTCAGGGGGCTCGGGGACTGAAGCTTTCTTT
TRBD1,TRBJ2-3,-,TRBV9,CASSLQGASTDTQYF,TGTGCCAGCAGTCTACAGGGGGCTAGCACAGATACGCAGTATTTT